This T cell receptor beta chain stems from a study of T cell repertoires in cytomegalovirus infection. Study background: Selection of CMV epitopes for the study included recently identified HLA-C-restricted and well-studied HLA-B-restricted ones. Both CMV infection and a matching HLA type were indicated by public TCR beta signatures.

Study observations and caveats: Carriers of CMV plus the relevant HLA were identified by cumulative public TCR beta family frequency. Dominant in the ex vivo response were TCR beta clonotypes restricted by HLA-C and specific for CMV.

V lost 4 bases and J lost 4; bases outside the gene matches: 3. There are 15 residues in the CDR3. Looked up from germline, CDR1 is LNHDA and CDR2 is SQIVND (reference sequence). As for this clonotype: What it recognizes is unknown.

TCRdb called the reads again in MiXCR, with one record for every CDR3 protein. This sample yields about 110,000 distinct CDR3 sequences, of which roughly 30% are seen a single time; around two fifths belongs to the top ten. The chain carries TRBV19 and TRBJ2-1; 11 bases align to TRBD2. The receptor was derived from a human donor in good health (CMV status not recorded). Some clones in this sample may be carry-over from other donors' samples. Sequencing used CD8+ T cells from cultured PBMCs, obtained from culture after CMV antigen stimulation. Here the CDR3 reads CASSTASGGYNEQFF. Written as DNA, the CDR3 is TGTGCCAGTAGTACCGCTAGCGGGGGGTACAATGAGCAGTTCTTC.